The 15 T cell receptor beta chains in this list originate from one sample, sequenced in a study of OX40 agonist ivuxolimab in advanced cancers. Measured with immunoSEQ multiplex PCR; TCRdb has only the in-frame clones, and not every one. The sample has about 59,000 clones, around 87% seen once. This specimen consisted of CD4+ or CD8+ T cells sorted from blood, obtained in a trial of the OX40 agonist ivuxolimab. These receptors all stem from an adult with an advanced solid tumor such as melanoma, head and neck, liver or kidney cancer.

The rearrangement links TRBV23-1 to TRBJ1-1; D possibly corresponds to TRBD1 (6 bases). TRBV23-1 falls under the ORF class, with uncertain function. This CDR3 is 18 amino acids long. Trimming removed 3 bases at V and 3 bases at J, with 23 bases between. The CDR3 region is CASSHQGGSRGIHTEAFF. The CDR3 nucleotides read TGCGCCAGCAGTCATCAGGGAGGATCAAGGGGGATTCACACTGAAGCTTTCTTT.

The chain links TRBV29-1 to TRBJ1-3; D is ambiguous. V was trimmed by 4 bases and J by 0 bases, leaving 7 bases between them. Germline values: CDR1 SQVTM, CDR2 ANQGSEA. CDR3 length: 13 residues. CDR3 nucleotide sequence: TGCAGCGTTGCGAGCAGCTCTGGAAACACCATATATTTT. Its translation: CSVASSSGNTIYF.

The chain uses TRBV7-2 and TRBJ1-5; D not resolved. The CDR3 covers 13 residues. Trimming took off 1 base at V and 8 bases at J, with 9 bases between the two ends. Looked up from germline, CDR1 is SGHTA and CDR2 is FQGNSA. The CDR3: CASSLGFREPQHF. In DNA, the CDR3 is TGTGCCAGCAGCTTAGGATTTCGCGAGCCCCAGCATTTT.

CDR3 in DNA: TGTGCCAGTAAGGAGTTGGGACAGGGAAAGGACGAGCAGTACTTC. The encoded protein is CASKELGQGKDEQYF. The gene calls are TRBV19 and TRBJ2-7, with 9 positions matching TRBD1. Losses at the gene ends were 7 bases for V and 5 bases for J; bases not matched to a gene: 12. The CDR3 extends over 15 amino acids. In germline, CDR1 is LNHDA, CDR2 SQIVND (reference sequence). The full variable domain, with the rest looked up from reference TRBV19 and TRBJ2-7, is DGGITQSPKYLFRKEGQNVTLSCEQNLNHDAMYWYRQDPGQGLRLIYYSQIVNDFQKGDIAEGYSVSREKKESFPLTVTSAQKNPTAFYLCASKELGQGKDEQYFGPGTRLTVT.

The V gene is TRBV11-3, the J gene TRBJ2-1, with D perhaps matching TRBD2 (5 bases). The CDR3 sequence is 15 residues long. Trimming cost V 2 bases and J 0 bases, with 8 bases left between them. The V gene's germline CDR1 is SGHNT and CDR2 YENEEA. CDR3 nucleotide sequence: TGTGCCAGCAGCTTAAAGCGGAGCTCCTACAATGAGCAGTTCTTC. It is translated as CASSLKRSSYNEQFF.

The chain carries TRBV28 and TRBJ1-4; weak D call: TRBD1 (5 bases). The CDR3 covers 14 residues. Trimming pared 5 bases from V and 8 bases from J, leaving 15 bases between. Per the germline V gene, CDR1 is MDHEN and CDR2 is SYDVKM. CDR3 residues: CASSQIQVYEKLFF. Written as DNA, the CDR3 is TGTGCCAGCAGTCAAATACAGGTCTACGAAAAACTGTTTTTT.

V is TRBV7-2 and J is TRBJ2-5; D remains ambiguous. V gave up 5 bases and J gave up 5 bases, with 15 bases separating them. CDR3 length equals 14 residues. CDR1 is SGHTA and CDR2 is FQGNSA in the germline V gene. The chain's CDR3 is CASSPGGLRETQYF. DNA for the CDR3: TGTGCCAGCAGCCCCGGCGGCCTGCGGGAGACCCAGTACTTC.

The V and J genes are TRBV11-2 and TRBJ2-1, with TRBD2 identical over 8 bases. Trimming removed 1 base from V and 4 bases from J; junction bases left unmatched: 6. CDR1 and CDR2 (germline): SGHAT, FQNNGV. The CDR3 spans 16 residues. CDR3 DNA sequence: TGTGCCAGCAGCTTAGCCCCGAGACTAGCGTACAATGAGCAGTTCTTC. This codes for CASSLAPRLAYNEQFF.

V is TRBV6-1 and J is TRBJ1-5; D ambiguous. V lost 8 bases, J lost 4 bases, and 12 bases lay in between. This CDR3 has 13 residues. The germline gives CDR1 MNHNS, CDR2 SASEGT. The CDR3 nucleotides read TGTGCCAGCGTCCTGATGGGGAATCAGCCCCAGCATTTT. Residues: CASVLMGNQPQHF.

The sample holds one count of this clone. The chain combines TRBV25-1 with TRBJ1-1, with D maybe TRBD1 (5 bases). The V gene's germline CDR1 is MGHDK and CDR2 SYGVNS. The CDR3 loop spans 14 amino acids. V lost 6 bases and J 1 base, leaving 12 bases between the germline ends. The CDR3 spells CASSRDGANTEAFF. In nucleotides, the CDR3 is TGTGCCAGCAGCCGGGACGGCGCGAACACTGAAGCTTTCTTT. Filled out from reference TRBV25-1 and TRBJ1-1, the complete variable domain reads EADIYQTPRYLVIGTGKKITLECSQTMGHDKMYWYQQDPGMELHLIHYSYGVNSTEKGDLSSESTVSRIRTEHFPLTLESARPSHTSQYLCASSRDGANTEAFFGQGTRLTVV.

CDR3 loop: CASSPGTASQLGYTF. The CDR3 nucleotides read TGTGCCAGCAGCCCCGGGACAGCTTCGCAGTTGGGCTACACCTTC. This chain connects TRBV7-2 to TRBJ1-2; the match to TRBD1 covers 7 bases. The CDR3 is 15 amino acids. V trimming: 5 bases; J trimming: 8 bases; junction bases outside the gene matches: 14. The germline gives CDR1 SGHTA, CDR2 FQGNSA.

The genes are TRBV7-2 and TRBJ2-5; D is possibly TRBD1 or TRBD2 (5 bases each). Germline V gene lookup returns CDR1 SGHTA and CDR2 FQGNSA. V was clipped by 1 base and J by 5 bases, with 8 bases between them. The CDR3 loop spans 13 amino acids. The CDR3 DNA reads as TGTGCCAGCAGCTTAGAGGGACGCGAGACCCAGTACTTC. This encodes CASSLEGRETQYF.

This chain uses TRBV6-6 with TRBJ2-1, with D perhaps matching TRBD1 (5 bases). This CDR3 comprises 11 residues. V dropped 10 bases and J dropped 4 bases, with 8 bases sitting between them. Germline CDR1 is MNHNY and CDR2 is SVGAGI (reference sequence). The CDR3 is CATGKYNEQFF. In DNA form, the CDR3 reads TGTGCCACAGGGAAGTACAATGAGCAGTTCTTC.

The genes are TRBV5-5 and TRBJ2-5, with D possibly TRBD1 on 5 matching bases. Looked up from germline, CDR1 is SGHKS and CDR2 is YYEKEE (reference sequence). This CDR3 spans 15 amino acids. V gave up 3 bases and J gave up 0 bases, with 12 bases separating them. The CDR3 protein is CASSSVGQNQETQYF. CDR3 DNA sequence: TGTGCCAGCAGCTCGGTGGGGCAGAACCAAGAGACCCAGTACTTC. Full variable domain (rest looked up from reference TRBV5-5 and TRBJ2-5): DAGVTQSPTHLIKTRGQQVTLRCSPISGHKSVSWYQQVLGQGPQFIFQYYEKEERGRGNFPDRFSARQFPNYSSELNVNALLLGDSALYLCASSSVGQNQETQYFGPGTRLLVL.

The CDR3 loop reads CASTREGQGFYEQYF. For the CDR3, the DNA is TGTGCCAGCACACGGGAGGGACAGGGGTTCTACGAGCAGTACTTC. This chain uses TRBV2 with TRBJ2-7; 10 bases match TRBD1. This CDR3 is 15 amino acids long. Trimming cost V 7 bases and J 3 bases; bases outside gene matches: 9. CDR1 is SNHLY and CDR2 is FYNNEI in the germline V gene.